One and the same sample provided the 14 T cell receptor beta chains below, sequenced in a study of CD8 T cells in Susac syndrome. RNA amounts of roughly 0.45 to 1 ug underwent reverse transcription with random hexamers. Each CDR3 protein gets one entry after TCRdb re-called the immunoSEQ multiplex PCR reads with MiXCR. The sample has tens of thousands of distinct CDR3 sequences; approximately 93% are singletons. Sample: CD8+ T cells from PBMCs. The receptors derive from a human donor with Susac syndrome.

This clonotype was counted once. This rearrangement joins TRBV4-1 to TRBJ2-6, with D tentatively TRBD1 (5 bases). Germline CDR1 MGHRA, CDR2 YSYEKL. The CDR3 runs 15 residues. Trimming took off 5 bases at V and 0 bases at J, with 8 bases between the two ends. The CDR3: CASSADSSGANVLTF. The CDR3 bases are TGCGCCAGCAGCGCCGACAGCTCTGGGGCCAACGTCCTGACTTTC.

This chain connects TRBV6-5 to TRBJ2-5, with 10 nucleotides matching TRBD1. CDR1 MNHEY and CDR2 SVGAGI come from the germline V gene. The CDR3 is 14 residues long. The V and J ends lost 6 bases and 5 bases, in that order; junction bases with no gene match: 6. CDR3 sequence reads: CASSRDRGRETQYF. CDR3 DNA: TGTGCCAGCAGCCGGGACAGGGGTAGGGAGACCCAGTACTTC.

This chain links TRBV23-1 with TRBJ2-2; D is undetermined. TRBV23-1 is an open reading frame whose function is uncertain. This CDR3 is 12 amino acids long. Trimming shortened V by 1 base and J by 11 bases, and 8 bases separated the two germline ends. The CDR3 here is CASSQCDHELFF. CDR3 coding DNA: TGCGCCAGCAGTCAATGCGATCATGAGCTGTTTTTT.

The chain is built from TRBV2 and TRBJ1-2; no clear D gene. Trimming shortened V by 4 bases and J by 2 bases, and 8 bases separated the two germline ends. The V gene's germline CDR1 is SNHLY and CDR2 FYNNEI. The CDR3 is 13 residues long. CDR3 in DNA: TGTGCCAGCAGTGTTAACAGAAACTATGGCTACACCTTC. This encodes CASSVNRNYGYTF.

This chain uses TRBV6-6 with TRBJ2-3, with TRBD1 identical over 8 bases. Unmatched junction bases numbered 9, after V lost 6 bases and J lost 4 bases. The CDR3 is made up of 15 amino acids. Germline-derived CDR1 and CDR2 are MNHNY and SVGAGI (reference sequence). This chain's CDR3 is CASRGWTGRADTQYF. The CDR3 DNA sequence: TGTGCCAGCAGAGGATGGACAGGGCGGGCAGATACGCAGTATTTT.

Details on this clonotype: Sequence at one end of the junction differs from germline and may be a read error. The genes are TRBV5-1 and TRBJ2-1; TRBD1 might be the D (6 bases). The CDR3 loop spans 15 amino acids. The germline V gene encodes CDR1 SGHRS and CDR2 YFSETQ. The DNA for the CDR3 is TGCGCCAGCTGCTTGACAGGCAGCTCCTACAATGAGCAGTTCTTC. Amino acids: CASCLTGSSYNEQFF.

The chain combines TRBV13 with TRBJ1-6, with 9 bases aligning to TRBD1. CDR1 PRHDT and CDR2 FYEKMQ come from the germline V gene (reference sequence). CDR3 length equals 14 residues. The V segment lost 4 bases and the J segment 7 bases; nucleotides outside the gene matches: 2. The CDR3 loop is CASSWTGVNSPLHF. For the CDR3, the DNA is TGTGCCAGCAGCTGGACAGGGGTGAATTCACCCCTCCACTTT.

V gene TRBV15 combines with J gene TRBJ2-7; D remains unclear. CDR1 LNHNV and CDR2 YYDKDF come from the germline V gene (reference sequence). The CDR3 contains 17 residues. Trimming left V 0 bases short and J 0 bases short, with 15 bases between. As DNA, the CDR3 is TGTGCCACCAGCAGAGATAACCGAGCTAAGGCCTCCTACGAGCAGTACTTC. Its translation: CATSRDNRAKASYEQYF.

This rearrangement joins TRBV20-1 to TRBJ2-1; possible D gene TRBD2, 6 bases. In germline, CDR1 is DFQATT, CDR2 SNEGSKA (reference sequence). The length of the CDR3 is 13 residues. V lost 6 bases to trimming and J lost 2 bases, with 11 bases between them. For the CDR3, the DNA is TGCAGTGCGGGGCGGGACCCCTACAATGAGCAGTTCTTC. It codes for CSAGRDPYNEQFF.

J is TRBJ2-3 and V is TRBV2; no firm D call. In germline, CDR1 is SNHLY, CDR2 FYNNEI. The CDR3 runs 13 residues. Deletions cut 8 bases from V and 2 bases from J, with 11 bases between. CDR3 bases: TGTGCCAGCTTAGCTGTCGACACAGATACGCAGTATTTT. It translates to CASLAVDTDTQYF.

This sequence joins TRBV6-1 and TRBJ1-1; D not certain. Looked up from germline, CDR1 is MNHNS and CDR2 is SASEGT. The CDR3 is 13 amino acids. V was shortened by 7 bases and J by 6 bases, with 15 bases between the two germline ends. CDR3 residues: CASTLERPSEAFF. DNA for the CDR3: TGTGCCAGCACCTTAGAAAGGCCTTCTGAAGCTTTCTTT.

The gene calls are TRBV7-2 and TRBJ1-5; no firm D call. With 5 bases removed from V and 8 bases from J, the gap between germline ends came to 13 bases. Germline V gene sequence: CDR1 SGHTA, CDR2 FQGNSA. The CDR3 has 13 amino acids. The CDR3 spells CASSVRPPKPQHF. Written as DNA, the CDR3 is TGTGCCAGCAGCGTCCGGCCCCCCAAGCCCCAGCATTTT.

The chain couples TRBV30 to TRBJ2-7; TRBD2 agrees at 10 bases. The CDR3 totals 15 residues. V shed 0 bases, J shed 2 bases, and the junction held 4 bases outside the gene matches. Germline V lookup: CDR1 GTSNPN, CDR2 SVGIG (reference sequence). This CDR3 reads CAWSVRLAGTYEQYF. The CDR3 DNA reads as TGTGCCTGGAGTGTACGACTAGCGGGTACCTACGAGCAGTACTTC.

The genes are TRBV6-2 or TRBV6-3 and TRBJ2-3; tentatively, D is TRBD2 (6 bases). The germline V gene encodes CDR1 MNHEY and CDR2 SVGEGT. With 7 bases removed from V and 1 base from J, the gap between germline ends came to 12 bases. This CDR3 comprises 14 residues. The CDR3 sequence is CASKTRRGTDTQYF. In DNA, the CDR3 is TGTGCCAGCAAGACGCGGAGGGGCACAGATACGCAGTATTTT.